These 5 T cell receptor beta chains share one sample of origin, sequenced in a study of graft-versus-host responses after intestinal transplantation. Sequenced by immunoSEQ multiplex PCR; TCRdb stores in-frame clones only, minus some. The repertoire holds over 100,000 clones, around 90% seen once, with about 0.25% in the top ten. No antigen has been assigned to these receptors. The material was unstimulated CD4+ T cells sorted from spleen or lymph node cells, obtained before transplant. These receptors all come from a human donor who was the organ donor for an intestinal transplant.

The V call is TRBV5-1, the J call TRBJ2-1; TRBD2 aligns across 8 bases. Germline V CDR1 and CDR2: SGHRS, YFSETQ. The CDR3 totals 15 residues. After removal of 0 bases from V and 6 bases from J, the junction contained 5 bases not matched to a gene. This CDR3 reads CASSLVAGTVNEQFF. In DNA form, the CDR3 reads TGCGCCAGCAGCTTGGTAGCGGGAACTGTCAATGAGCAGTTCTTC. Full variable domain (missing parts from reference TRBV5-1 and TRBJ2-1): KAGVTQTPRYLIKTRGQQVTLSCSPISGHRSVSWYQQTPGQGLQFLFEYFSETQRNKGNFPGRFSGRQFSNSRSEMNVSTLELGDSALYLCASSLVAGTVNEQFFGPGTRLTVL.

The chain couples TRBV7-2 to TRBJ1-1; 7 nucleotides match TRBD1. This CDR3 region has 15 residues. CDR1 is SGHTA, CDR2 FQGNSA, per germline. With V trimmed by 1 base and J by 4 bases, 6 bases remained unmatched. The CDR3 nucleotides are TGTGCCAGCAGCTTAGTCAAGGCAGGGGGCACTGAAGCTTTCTTT. Residues: CASSLVKAGGTEAFF.

V usage is TRBV11-1 and J usage is TRBJ2-3; a possible D gene is TRBD1 (6 bases). Germline V gene lookup returns CDR1 SGHAT and CDR2 FQDESV (reference sequence). The CDR3 is made up of 15 amino acids. Trimming removed 8 bases at V and 1 base at J, with 16 bases between. The CDR3 here is CASSRAGARTDTQYF. The DNA of the CDR3 is TGTGCCAGCTCCAGGGCAGGGGCTCGCACAGATACGCAGTATTTT.

The V and J genes are TRBV30 and TRBJ2-2; the D gene is possibly TRBD1 (6 bases). V was clipped by 0 bases and J by 6 bases, with 8 bases between them. CDR3 length: 13 residues. CDR1 is GTSNPN, CDR2 SVGIG, per germline (reference sequence). CDR3 sequence reads: CAWSVSGAGELFF. In nucleotides, the CDR3 is TGTGCCTGGAGTGTGTCAGGGGCCGGGGAGCTGTTTTTT.

CDR3 amino acids: CASGLWGPQHF. The DNA for the CDR3 is TGTGCCAGCGGTCTGTGGGGGCCCCAGCATTTT. This chain links TRBV6-5 with TRBJ1-5; no clear D. The CDR3 is made up of 11 amino acids. The germline V and J ends were trimmed by 8 bases and 9 bases, with 11 bases remaining between them. CDR1 is MNHEY and CDR2 is SVGAGI in the germline V gene.